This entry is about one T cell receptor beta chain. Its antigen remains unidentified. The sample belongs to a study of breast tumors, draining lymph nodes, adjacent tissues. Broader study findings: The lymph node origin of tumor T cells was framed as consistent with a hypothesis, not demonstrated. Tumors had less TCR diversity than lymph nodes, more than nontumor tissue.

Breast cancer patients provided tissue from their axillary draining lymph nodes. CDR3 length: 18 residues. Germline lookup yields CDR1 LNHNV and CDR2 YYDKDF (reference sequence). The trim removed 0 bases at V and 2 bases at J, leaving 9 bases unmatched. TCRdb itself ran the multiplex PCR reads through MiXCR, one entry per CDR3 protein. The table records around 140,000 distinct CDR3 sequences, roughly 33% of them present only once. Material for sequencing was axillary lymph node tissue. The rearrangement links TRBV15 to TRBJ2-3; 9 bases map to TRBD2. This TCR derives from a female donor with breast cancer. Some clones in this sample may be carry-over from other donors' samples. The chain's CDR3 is CATSRDRCGGVSTDTQYF. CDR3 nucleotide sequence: TGTGCCACCAGCAGAGATCGGTGCGGGGGGGTCTCCACAGATACGCAGTATTTT.